Presented here are 17 T cell receptor beta chains from one specimen sequenced in a study of blood T cell repertoires in COVID-19. Repertoires were generated with immunoSEQ multiplex PCR, while TCRdb's copy carries only in-frame clones and drops some. The sample has around 100,000 clones, approximately 86% seen once; the top ten hold roughly 4%. The sample consisted of peripheral blood. All receptors derive from a man aged 40-49 years with acute or convalescent COVID-19.

The CDR3 nucleotides read TGTGCCAGCACGAAAGACAGGGGGCCAGGAAACACCATATATTTT. This sequence encodes CASTKDRGPGNTIYF. The chain recombines TRBV5-4 with TRBJ1-3, with 10 bases fitting TRBD1. Germline V gene data show CDR1 as SGHNT and CDR2 as YYREEE (reference sequence). This CDR3 comprises 15 residues. V trimming: 6 bases; J trimming: 4 bases; junction bases outside the gene matches: 7. Complete variable domain (other parts from reference TRBV5-4 and TRBJ1-3): ETGVTQSPTHLIKTRGQQVTLRCSSQSGHNTVSWYQQALGQGPQFIFQYYREEENGRGNFPPRFSGLQFPNYSSELNVNALELDDSALYLCASTKDRGPGNTIYFGEGSWLTVV.

This chain connects TRBV5-1 to TRBJ1-1, with TRBD1 matching over 9 bases. The germline CDR1 and CDR2 sequences are SGHRS and YFSETQ. J gave up 1 base and V 4 bases, and 5 bases lay outside the gene matches. The CDR3 has 15 amino acids. CDR3 in DNA: TGCGCCAGCAGCGTTACAGGGGGCGGGAACACTGAAGCTTTCTTT. Its protein product is CASSVTGGGNTEAFF.

In this sample, this clone turned up a few times. The chain is built from TRBV19 and TRBJ1-2, with 7 bases identical to TRBD1. CDR1 and CDR2 (germline): LNHDA, SQIVND (reference sequence). CDR3 length: 14 residues. The trim removed 5 bases at V and 8 bases at J, leaving 11 bases unmatched. Here the CDR3 DNA reads TGTGCCAGTAGTCACAGGGGAGGTTATCTGGGCTACACCTTC. This codes for CASSHRGGYLGYTF.

With regard to this clone: The sample has other DNA sequences that encode this CDR3 too. The genes are TRBV7-2 and TRBJ1-2; a weak D match, TRBD1 (6 bases). The V and J ends lost 0 bases and 7 bases respectively, with 12 bases between them. The CDR3 contains 14 residues. Germline CDR1 is SGHTA and CDR2 is FQGNSA. CDR3 nucleotide sequence: TGTGCCAGCAGCTTAGCACAGGGTGAGCGTGGCTACACCTTC. Its protein is CASSLAQGERGYTF.

As for this clone: Other DNA sequences in the sample encode the same CDR3. The V gene is TRBV15, the J gene TRBJ1-4, with D tentatively TRBD1 (5 bases). The V and J ends lost 1 base and 8 bases respectively, with 8 bases between them. Looked up from germline, CDR1 is LNHNV and CDR2 is YYDKDF (reference sequence). CDR3 length equals 13 residues. The CDR3 nucleotides read TGTGCCACCAGCAGAGGGGGCAGGGAAAAACTGTTTTTT. Translating it yields CATSRGGREKLFF.

The chain carries TRBV21-1 and TRBJ1-5; TRBD1, the table's D call, lacks a check against the DNA. TRBV21-1 is classified as a pseudogene. This CDR3 contains 17 residues. CDR3 nucleotides: TGTGCCAGCACCCTAAGGAAGAAGGGGAACAGAGTGCAGCCCCAGCATTTT. Residues: CASTLRKKGNRVQPQHF.

The gene calls are TRBV5-1 and TRBJ1-1; the match to TRBD1 covers 7 bases. The CDR3 extends over 15 amino acids. Germline V gives CDR1 SGHRS, CDR2 YFSETQ. The J segment lost 1 base and the V segment lost 4 bases, leaving 7 bases of the junction unmatched. CDR3 sequence reads: CASSRQGVENTEAFF. Written as DNA, the CDR3 is TGCGCCAGCAGCAGACAGGGAGTTGAGAACACTGAAGCTTTCTTT.

About this clone itself: Other DNA sequences from this sample encode an identical CDR3 as well. V usage is TRBV5-4 and J usage is TRBJ2-1; 8 positions match TRBD2. Germline lookup yields CDR1 SGHNT and CDR2 YYREEE (reference sequence). Germline trimming cut 4 bases from V and 0 bases from J; bases unmatched to any gene: 3. The CDR3 is made up of 15 amino acids. This chain's CDR3 is CASSASGSSYNEQFF. The CDR3 region has the DNA TGTGCCAGCAGCGCCAGCGGGAGCTCCTACAATGAGCAGTTCTTC.

This clone was detected a few times. V gene TRBV3-1 (or the pseudogene TRBV3-2) combines with J gene TRBJ2-7, with a possible D match to TRBD2 (6 bases). Germline CDR1 LGHDT, CDR2 YNNKEL (reference sequence). The length of the CDR3 is 14 residues. Trimming took off 1 base at V and 3 bases at J, with 10 bases between the two ends. CDR3 in amino acids: CASSQGGKVYEQYF. The CDR3 bases are TGTGCCAGCAGCCAAGGCGGGAAGGTCTACGAGCAGTACTTC.

This rearrangement joins TRBV5-6 to TRBJ2-5; 12 nucleotides line up with TRBD1. CDR1 SGHDT and CDR2 YYEEEE come from the germline V gene. The CDR3 sequence is 16 residues long. The J segment lost 3 bases and the V segment lost 4 bases, leaving 7 bases of the junction unmatched. CDR3 protein: CASSPGTGGLKETQYF. DNA for the CDR3: TGTGCCAGCAGCCCGGGGACAGGGGGCTTGAAAGAGACCCAGTACTTC.

The chain combines TRBV19 with TRBJ1-2; 7 bases agree with TRBD1. Per germline, CDR1 LNHDA and CDR2 SQIVND (reference sequence). The V and J ends lost 4 bases and 7 bases, in that order; junction bases with no gene match: 9. The CDR3 totals 14 residues. The CDR3 loop reads CASSTLRDSGGYTF. The CDR3, as DNA: TGTGCCAGTAGTACTCTCCGGGACAGCGGTGGCTACACCTTC.

V usage is TRBV10-3 and J usage is TRBJ1-2; no reliable D call. From germline, CDR1 is ENHRY and CDR2 SYGVKD. This CDR3 has 13 residues. Trimming removed 6 bases at V and 3 bases at J, with 11 bases between. The CDR3 nucleotides are TGTGCCATCAGGCCTGAGGGCTACTATGGCTACACCTTC. Protein: CAIRPEGYYGYTF.

The chain joins TRBV10-3 to TRBJ1-1; D is ambiguous. This CDR3 has 12 residues. The V end was cut by 8 bases, the J end by 4 bases, with 11 bases between. Germline V gene data show CDR1 as ENHRY and CDR2 as SYGVKD. In nucleotides, the CDR3 is TGTGCCATCGGCCAGGAACCCACTGAAGCTTTCTTT. This sequence encodes CAIGQEPTEAFF.

J is TRBJ2-7 and V is TRBV7-2; 8 positions agree with TRBD1. V gave up 5 bases and J gave up 7 bases; unmatched junction bases: 10. Germline V gene sequence: CDR1 SGHTA, CDR2 FQGNSA. The CDR3 extends over 14 amino acids. The CDR3 nucleotides read TGTGCCAGCAGCCTGACCGGGACAGGAGGAGAGCAGTACTTC. Amino acid sequence: CASSLTGTGGEQYF.

V gene TRBV19 combines with J gene TRBJ2-1; 9 nucleotides line up with TRBD2. The J segment lost 5 bases and the V segment lost 3 bases, leaving 5 bases of the junction unmatched. There are 15 residues in the CDR3. The germline CDR1 and CDR2 sequences are LNHDA and SQIVND (reference sequence). CDR3 loop: CASSMSSGSHNEQFF. CDR3 DNA sequence: TGTGCCAGTAGTATGAGTAGCGGGAGCCACAATGAGCAGTTCTTC.

The chain is built from TRBV18 and TRBJ1-5; 8 positions match TRBD1. Trimming removed 4 bases from V and 6 bases from J; junction bases left unmatched: 8. From germline, CDR1 is KGHSH and CDR2 LQKENI. This CDR3 spans 15 amino acids. CDR3 residues: CASSRRETGGQPQHF. The CDR3 coding sequence is TGTGCCAGCTCACGACGGGAAACAGGGGGTCAGCCCCAGCATTTT.

The chain links TRBV29-1 to TRBJ2-7, with TRBD1 identical over 7 bases. V shed 5 bases, J shed 1 base, and the junction held 2 bases outside the gene matches. The CDR3 is 12 residues long. Germline CDR1 reads SQVTM; CDR2 reads ANQGSEA. CDR3 nucleotides: TGCAGCGTTCGACAGGGTTCCTACGAGCAGTACTTC. As protein: CSVRQGSYEQYF.